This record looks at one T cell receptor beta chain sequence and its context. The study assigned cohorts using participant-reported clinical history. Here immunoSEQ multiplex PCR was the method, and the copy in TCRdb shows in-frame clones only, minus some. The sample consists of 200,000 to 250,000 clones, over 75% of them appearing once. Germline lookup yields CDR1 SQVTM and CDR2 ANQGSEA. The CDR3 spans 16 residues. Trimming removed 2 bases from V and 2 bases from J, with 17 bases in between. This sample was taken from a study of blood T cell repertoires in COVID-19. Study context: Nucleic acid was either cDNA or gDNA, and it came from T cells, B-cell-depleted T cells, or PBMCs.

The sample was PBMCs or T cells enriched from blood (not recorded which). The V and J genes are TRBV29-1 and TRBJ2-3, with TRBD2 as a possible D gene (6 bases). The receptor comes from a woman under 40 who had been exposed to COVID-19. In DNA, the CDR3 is TGCAGCGTTGAAAGGGCGGGCGGGACCTACACAGATACGCAGTATTTT. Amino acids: CSVERAGGTYTDTQYF.